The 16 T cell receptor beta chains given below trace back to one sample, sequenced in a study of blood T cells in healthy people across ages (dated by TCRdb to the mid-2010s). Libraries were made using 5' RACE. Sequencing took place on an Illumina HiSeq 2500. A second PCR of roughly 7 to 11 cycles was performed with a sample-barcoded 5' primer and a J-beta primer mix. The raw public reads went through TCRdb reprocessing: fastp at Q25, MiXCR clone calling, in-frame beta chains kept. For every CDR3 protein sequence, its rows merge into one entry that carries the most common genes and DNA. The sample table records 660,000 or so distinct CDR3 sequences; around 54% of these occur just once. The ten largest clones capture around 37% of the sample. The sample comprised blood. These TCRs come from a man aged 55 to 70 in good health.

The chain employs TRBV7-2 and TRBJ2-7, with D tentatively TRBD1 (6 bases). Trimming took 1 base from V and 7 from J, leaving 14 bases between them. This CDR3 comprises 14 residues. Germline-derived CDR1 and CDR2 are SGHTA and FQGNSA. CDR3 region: CASSLDFDRSEQYF. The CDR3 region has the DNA TGTGCCAGCAGCTTAGATTTCGACAGGTCGGAGCAGTACTTC.

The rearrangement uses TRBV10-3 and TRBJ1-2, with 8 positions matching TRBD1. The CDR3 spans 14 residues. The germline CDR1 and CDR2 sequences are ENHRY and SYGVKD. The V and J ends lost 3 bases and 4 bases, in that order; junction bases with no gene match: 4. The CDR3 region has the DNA TGTGCCATCAGTGATAGACAGGGGACCTATGGCTACACCTTC. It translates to CAISDRQGTYGYTF.

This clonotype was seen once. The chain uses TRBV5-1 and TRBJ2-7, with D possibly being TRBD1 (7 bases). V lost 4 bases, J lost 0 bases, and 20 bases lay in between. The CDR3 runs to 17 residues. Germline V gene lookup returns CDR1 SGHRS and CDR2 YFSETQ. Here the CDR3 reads CASSPRRTTGDSYEQYF. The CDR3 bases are TGCGCCAGCAGCCCACGGAGGACTACAGGGGACTCCTACGAGCAGTACTTC.

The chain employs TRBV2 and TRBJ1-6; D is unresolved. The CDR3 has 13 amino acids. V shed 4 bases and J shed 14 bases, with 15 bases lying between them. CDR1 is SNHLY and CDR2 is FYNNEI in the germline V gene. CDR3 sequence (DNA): TGTGCCAGCAGTGGACGTCAAGCTAATTCCCTCCACTTT. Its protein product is CASSGRQANSLHF.

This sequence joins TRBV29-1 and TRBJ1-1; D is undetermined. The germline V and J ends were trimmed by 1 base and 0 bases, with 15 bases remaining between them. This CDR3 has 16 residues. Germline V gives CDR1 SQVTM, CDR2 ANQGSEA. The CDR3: CSVEAPRNLMNTEAFF. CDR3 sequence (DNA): TGCAGCGTTGAAGCGCCCCGGAACTTAATGAACACTGAAGCTTTCTTT. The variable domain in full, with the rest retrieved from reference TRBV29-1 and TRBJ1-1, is SAVISQKPSRDICQRGTSLTIQCQVDSQVTMMFWYRQQPGQSLTLIATANQGSEATYESGFVIDKFPISRPNLTFSTLTVSNMSPEDSSIYLCSVEAPRNLMNTEAFFGQGTRLTVV.

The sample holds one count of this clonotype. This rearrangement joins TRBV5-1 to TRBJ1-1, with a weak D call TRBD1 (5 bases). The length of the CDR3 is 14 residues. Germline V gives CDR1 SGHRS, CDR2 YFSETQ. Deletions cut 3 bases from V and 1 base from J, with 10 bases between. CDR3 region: CASSSGPGNTEAFF. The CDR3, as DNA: TGCGCCAGCAGCTCGGGACCGGGGAACACTGAAGCTTTCTTT.

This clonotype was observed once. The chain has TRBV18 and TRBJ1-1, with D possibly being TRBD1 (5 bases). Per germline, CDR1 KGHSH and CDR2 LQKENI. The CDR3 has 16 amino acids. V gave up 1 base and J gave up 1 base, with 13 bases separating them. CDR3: CASSPLAPGTNTEAFF. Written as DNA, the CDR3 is TGTGCCAGCTCACCACTTGCCCCAGGGACGAACACTGAAGCTTTCTTT.

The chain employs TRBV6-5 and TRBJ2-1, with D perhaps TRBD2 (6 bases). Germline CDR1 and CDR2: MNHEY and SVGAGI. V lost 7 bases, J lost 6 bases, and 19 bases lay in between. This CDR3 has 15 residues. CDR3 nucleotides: TGTGCCAGCACCTCTTTGGGGGGTAGGGGCAATGAGCAGTTCTTC. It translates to CASTSLGGRGNEQFF.

The CDR3 protein is CATSDSNRETQYF. The CDR3 coding sequence is TGTGCCACCAGTGATTCGAACAGGGAGACCCAGTACTTC. The J gene is TRBJ2-5, the V gene TRBV24-1; D is possibly TRBD1 (5 bases). The CDR3 loop spans 13 amino acids. V shed 2 bases and J shed 5 bases, with 8 bases lying between them. Germline values: CDR1 KGHDR, CDR2 SFDVKD.

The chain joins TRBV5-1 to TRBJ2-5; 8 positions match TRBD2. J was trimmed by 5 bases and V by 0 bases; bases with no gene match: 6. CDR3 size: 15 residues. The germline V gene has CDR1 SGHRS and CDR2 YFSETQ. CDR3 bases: TGCGCCAGCAGCTTGGTCAGCGGGAGACCCGAGACCCAGTACTTC. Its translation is CASSLVSGRPETQYF.

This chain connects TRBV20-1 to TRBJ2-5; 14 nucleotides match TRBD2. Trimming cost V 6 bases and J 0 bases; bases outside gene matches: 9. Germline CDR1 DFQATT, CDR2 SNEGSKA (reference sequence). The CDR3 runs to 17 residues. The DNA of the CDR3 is TGCAGTGCCCCCCGGACTAGCGGGGGGCTTCACCAAGAGACCCAGTACTTC. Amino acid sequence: CSAPRTSGGLHQETQYF.

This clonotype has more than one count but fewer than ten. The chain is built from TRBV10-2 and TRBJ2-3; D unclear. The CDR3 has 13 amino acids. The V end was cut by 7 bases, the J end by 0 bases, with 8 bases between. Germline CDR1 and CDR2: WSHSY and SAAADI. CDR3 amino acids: CASKGPSTDTQYF. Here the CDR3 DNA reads TGCGCCAGCAAGGGCCCAAGCACAGATACGCAGTATTTT.

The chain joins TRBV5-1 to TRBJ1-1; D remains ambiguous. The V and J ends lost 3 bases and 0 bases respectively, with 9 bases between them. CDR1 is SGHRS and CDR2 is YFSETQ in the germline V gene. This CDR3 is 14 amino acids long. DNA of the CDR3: TGCGCCAGCAGCTCCGGACTGTTGAACACTGAAGCTTTCTTT. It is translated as CASSSGLLNTEAFF.

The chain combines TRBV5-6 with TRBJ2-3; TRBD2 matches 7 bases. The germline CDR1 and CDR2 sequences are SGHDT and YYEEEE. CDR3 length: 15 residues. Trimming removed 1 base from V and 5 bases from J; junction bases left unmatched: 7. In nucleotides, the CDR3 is TGTGCCAGCAGCTTGACCCCCGGGGGGAGAGATACGCAGTATTTT. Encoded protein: CASSLTPGGRDTQYF.

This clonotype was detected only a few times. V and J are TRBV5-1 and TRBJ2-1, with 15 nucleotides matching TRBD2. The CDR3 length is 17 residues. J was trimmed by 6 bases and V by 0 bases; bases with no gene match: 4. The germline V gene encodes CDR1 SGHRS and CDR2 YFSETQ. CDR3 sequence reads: CASSLALGLAGGNEQFF. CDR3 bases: TGCGCCAGCAGCTTGGCCTTGGGACTAGCGGGGGGCAATGAGCAGTTCTTC.

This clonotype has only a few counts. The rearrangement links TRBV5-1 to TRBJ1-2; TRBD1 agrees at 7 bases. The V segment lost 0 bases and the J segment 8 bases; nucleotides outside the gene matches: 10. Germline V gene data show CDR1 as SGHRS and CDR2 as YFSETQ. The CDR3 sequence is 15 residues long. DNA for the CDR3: TGCGCCAGCAGCTTGGGGGACAGCGTCATTGGAGGCTACACCTTC. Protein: CASSLGDSVIGGYTF.